This T cell receptor (beta chain) was captured by sequencing in a study of blood T cell repertoires in COVID-19. Study as a whole: Samples of COVID-19 (acute and convalescent) were obtained from the United States, Italy and Spain. Sources were T cells, B-cell-depleted T cells, or PBMCs; the material itself was cDNA or gDNA.

Study processing details: From reference gene primer amplification, estimates of nucleated cell counts were derived. Here immunoSEQ multiplex PCR was the method, and the copy in TCRdb shows in-frame clones only, minus some. The DNA was the basis for D and trimming; V, J and clone size are from that table. In the table there are 300,000 to 400,000 clones, 87% of which are singletons. The sequence derives from a man in his fifties with active or convalescent COVID-19. Sequencing was performed on peripheral blood.

The CDR3 nucleotides read TGCGCCAGCAGCGTAGGGACTAGCTCACGGGAGCAGTTCTTC. Protein: CASSVGTSSREQFF. V and J are TRBV5-1 and TRBJ2-1; 9 bases map to TRBD2. The CDR3 spans 14 residues. Looked up from germline, CDR1 is SGHRS and CDR2 is YFSETQ. The trim removed 4 bases at V and 10 bases at J, leaving 9 bases unmatched.